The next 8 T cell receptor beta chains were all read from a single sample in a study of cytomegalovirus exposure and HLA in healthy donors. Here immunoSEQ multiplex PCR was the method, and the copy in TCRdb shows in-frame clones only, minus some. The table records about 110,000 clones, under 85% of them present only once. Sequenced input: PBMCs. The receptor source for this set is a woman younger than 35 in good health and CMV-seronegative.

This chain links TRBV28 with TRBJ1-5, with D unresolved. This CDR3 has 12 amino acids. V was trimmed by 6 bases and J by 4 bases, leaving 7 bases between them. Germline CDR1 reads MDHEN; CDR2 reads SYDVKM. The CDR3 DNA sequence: TGTGCCAGCAGCCTAATTAATCAGCCCCAGCATTTT. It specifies CASSLINQPQHF.

CDR3 protein: CASSKSREEHSNQPQHF. CDR3 nucleotide sequence: TGTGCCAGCAGCAAATCTCGAGAGGAGCATAGCAATCAGCCCCAGCATTTT. The chain combines TRBV21-1 with TRBJ1-5. TRBV21-1 is labeled a pseudogene. The CDR3 totals 17 residues.

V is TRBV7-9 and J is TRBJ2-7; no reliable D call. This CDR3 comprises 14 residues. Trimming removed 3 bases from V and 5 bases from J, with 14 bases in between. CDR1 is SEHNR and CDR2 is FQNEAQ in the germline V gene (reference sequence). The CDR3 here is CASSLTQQPHEQYF. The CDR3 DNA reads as TGTGCCAGCAGCTTGACCCAACAGCCCCACGAGCAGTACTTC.

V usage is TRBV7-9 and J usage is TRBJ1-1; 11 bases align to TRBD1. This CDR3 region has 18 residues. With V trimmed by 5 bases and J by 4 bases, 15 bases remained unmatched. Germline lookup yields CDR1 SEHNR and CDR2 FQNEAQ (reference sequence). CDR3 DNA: TGTGCCAGCAGCGGGATCGGACAGGGGGCCCCCCCGAGCACTGAAGCTTTCTTT. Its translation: CASSGIGQGAPPSTEAFF.

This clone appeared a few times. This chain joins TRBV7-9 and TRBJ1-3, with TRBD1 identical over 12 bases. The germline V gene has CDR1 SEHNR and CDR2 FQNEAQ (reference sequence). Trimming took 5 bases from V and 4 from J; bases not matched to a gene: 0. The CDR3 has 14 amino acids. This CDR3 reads CASSGTGGGNTIYF. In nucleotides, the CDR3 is TGTGCCAGCAGCGGGACAGGGGGCGGAAACACCATATATTTT.

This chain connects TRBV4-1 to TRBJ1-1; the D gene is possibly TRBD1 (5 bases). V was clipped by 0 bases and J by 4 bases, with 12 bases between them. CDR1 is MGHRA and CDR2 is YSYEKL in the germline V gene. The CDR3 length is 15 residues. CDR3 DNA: TGCGCCAGCAGCCAAGATCAGTCAGGGATCACTGAAGCTTTCTTT. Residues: CASSQDQSGITEAFF.

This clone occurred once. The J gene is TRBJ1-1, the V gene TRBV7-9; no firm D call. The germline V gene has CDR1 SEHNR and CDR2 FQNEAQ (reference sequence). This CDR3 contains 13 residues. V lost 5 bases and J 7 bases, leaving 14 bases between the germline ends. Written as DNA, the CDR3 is TGTGCCAGCAGCCCAAATACAGTTGGTGAAGCTTTCTTT. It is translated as CASSPNTVGEAFF.

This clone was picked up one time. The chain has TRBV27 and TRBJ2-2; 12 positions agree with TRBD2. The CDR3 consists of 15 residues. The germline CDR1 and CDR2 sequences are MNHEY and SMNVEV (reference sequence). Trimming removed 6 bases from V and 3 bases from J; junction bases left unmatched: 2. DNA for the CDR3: TGTGCCAGCAGGCGACTAGCGGGGGACACCGGGGAGCTGTTTTTT. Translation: CASRRLAGDTGELFF.